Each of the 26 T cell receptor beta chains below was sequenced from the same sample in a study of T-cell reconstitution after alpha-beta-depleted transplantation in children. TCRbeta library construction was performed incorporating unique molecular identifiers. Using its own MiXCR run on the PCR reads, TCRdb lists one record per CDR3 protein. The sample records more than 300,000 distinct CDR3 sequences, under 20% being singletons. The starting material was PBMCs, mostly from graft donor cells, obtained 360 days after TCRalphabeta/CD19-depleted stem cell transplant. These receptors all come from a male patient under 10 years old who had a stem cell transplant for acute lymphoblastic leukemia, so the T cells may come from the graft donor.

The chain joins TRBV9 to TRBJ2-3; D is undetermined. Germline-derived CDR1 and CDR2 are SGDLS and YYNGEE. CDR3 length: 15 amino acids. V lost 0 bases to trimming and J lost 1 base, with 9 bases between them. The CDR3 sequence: CASSVGTVGTDTQYF. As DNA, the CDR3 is TGTGCCAGCAGCGTAGGGACGGTCGGCACAGATACGCAGTATTTT. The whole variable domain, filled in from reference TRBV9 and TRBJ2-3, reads DSGVTQTPKHLITATGQRVTLRCSPRSGDLSVYWYQQSLDQGLQFLIQYYNGEERAKGNILERFSAQQFPDLHSELNLSSLELGDSALYFCASSVGTVGTDTQYFGPGTRLTVL.

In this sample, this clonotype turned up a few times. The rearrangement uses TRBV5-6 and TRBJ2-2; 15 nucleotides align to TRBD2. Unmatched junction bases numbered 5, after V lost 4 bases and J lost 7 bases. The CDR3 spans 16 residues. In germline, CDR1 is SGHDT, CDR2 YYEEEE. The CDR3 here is CASSIGLAGGVGELFF. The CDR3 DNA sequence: TGTGCCAGCAGCATTGGACTAGCGGGAGGGGTCGGGGAGCTGTTTTTT.

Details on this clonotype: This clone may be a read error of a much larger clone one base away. The CDR3: CASRFLAGHTNTGELFF. In DNA form, the CDR3 reads TGTGCCAGTAGATTCCTAGCGGGCCATACCAACACCGGGGAGCTGTTTTTT. The chain couples TRBV19 to TRBJ2-2; 8 nucleotides line up with TRBD2. The germline V gene encodes CDR1 LNHDA and CDR2 SQIVND (reference sequence). This CDR3 contains 17 residues. J lost 2 bases, V lost 6 bases, and 11 bases had no gene match.

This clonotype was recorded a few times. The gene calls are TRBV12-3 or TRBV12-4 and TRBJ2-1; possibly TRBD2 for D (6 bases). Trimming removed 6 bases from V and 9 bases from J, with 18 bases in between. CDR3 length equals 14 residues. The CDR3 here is CASRLAGSVGEQFF. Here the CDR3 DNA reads TGTGCCAGCAGGTTGGCCGGGAGTGTTGGTGAGCAGTTCTTC.

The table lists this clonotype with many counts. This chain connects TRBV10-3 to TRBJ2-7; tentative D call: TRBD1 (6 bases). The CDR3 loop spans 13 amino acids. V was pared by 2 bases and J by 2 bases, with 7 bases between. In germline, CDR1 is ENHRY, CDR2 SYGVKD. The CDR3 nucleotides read TGTGCCATCAGTGAGACAGGGACCTACGAGCAGTACTTC. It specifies CAISETGTYEQYF.

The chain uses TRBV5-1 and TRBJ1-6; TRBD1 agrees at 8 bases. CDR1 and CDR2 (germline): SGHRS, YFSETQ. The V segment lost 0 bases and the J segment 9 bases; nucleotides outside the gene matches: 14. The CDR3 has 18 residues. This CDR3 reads CASSLGAATGASGSPLHF. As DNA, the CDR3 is TGCGCCAGCAGCTTGGGTGCAGCGACAGGGGCATCTGGTTCACCCCTCCACTTT.

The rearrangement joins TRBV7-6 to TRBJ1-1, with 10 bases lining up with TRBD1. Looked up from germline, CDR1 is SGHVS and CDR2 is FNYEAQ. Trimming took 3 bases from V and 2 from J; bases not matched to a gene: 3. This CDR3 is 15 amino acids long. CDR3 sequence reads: CASSFRTGGNTEAFF. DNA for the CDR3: TGTGCCAGCAGCTTCCGGACAGGGGGAAACACTGAAGCTTTCTTT.

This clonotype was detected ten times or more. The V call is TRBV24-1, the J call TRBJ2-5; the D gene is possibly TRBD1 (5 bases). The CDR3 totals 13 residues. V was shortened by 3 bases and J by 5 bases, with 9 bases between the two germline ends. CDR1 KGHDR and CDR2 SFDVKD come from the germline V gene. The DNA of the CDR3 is TGTGCCACCAGTGATGGGGCAGACGAGACCCAGTACTTC. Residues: CATSDGADETQYF.

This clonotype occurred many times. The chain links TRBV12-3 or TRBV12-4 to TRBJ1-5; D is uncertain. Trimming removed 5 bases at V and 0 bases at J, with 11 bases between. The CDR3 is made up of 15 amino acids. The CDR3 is CASSPRQISNQPQHF. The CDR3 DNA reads TGTGCCAGCAGTCCTCGGCAGATTAGCAATCAGCCCCAGCATTTT.

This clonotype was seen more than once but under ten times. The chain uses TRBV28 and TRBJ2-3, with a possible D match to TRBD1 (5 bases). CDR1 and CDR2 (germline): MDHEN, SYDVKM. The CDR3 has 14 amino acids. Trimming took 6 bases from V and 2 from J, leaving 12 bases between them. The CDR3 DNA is TGTGCCAGCAGATTCTCCAGGGTCACAGATACGCAGTATTTT. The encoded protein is CASRFSRVTDTQYF.

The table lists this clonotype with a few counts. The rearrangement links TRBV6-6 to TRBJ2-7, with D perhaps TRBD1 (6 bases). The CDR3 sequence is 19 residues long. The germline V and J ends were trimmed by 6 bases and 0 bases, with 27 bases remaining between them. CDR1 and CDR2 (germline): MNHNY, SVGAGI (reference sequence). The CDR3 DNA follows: TGTGCCAGCAGATCAAAGTGGGACATCTCACGGGATCCCTCCTACGAGCAGTACTTC. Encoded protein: CASRSKWDISRDPSYEQYF.

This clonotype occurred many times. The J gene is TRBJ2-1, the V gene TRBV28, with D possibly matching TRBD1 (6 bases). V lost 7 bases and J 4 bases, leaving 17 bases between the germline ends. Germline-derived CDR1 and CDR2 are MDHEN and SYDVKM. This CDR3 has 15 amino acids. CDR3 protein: CASTSYGTTYNEQFF. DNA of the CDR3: TGTGCCAGCACCAGTTACGGGACAACGTACAATGAGCAGTTCTTC.

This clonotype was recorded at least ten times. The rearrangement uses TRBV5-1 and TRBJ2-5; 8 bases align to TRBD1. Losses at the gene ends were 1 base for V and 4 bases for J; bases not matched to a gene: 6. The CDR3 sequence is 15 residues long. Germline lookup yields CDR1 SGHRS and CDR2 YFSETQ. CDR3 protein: CASSLQGAKGETQYF. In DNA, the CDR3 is TGCGCCAGCAGCTTGCAGGGGGCTAAGGGAGAGACCCAGTACTTC.

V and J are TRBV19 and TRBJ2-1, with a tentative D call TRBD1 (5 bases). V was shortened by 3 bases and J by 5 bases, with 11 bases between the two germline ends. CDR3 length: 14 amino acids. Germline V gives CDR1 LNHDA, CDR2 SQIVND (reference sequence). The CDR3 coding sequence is TGTGCCAGTAGTATCTGGGGCGCCGACAATGAGCAGTTCTTC. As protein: CASSIWGADNEQFF. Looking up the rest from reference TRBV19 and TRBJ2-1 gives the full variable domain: DGGITQSPKYLFRKEGQNVTLSCEQNLNHDAMYWYRQDPGQGLRLIYYSQIVNDFQKGDIAEGYSVSREKKESFPLTVTSAQKNPTAFYLCASSIWGADNEQFFGPGTRLTVL.

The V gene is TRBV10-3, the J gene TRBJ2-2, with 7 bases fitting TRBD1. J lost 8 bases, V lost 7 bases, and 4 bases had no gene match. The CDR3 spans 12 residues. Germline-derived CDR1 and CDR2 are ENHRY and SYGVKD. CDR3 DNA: TGTGCCATCAACAGGGGAAGAGGGGAGCTGTTTTTT. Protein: CAINRGRGELFF.

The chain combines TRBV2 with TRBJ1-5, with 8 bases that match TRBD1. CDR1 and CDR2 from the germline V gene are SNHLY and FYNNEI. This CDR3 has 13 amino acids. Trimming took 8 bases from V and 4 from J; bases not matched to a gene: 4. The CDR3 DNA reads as TGTGCCAGCGGAGGACAGGGAAATCAGCCCCAGCATTTT. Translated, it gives CASGGQGNQPQHF.

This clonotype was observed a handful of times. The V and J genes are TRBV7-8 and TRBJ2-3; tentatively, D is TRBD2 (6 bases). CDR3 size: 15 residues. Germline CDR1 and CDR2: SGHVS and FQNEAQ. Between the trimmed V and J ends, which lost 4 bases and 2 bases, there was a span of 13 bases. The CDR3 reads CASSSGVPDTDTQYF. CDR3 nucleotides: TGTGCCAGCAGCTCGGGGGTGCCGGACACAGATACGCAGTATTTT.

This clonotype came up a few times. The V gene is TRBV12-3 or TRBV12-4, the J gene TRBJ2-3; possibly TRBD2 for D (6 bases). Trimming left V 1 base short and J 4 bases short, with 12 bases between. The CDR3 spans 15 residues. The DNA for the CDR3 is TGTGCCAGCAGTTTAGTCGCGGGAAGGGCAGATACGCAGTATTTT. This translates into CASSLVAGRADTQYF.

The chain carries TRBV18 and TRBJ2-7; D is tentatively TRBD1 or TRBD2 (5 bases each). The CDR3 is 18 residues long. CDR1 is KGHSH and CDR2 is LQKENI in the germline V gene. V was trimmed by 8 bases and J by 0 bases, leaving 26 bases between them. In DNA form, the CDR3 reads TGTGCCAGCCCTCCCGGTCCCTGGGGGAGCCCTTTCTCCTACGAGCAGTACTTC. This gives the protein CASPPGPWGSPFSYEQYF.

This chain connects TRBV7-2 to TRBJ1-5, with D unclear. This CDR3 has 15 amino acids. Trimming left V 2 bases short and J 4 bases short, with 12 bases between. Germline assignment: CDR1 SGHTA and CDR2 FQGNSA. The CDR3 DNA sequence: TGTGCCAGCAGCTTAAACAGCCGTTGGAATCAGCCCCAGCATTTT. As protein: CASSLNSRWNQPQHF.

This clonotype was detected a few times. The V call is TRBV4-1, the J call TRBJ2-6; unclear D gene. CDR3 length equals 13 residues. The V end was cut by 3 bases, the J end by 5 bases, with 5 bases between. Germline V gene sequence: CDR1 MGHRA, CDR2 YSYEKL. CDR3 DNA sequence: TGCGCCAGCAGCCACGTGAGGGCCAACGTCCTGACTTTC. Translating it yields CASSHVRANVLTF.

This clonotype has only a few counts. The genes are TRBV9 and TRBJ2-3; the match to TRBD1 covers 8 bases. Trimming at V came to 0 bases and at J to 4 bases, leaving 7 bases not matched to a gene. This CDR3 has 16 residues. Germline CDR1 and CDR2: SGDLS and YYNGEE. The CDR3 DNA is TGTGCCAGCAGCGTAGGGCAGGGGGCGAGCTCAGATACGCAGTATTTT. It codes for CASSVGQGASSDTQYF. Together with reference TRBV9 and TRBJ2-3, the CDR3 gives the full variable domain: DSGVTQTPKHLITATGQRVTLRCSPRSGDLSVYWYQQSLDQGLQFLIQYYNGEERAKGNILERFSAQQFPDLHSELNLSSLELGDSALYFCASSVGQGASSDTQYFGPGTRLTVL.

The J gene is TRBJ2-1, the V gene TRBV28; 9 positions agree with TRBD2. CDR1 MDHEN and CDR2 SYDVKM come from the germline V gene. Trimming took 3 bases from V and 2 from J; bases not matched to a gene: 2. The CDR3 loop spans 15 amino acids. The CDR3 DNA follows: TGTGCCAGCAGTTTGACTAGCGGCCCCTACAATGAGCAGTTCTTC. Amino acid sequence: CASSLTSGPYNEQFF.

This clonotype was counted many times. The CDR3 region has the DNA TGCGCCAGCAGCTTGGCGGGGACTAGGAACAATGAGCAGTTCTTC. Amino acids: CASSLAGTRNNEQFF. V and J are TRBV5-1 and TRBJ2-1, with TRBD2 matching 8 bases. Germline V gives CDR1 SGHRS, CDR2 YFSETQ. There are 15 residues in the CDR3. V lost 0 bases, J lost 5 bases, and 4 bases stayed unmatched.

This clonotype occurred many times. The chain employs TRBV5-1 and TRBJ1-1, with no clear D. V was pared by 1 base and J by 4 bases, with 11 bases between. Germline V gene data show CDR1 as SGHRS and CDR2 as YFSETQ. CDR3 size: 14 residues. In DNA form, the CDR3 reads TGCGCCAGCAGCTTGTGGGGAGGTTTCACTGAAGCTTTCTTT. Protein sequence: CASSLWGGFTEAFF.

The CDR3 nucleotides are TGCAGTGCTACGCAATCTTCAGGGGGGGGACAGCCCCAGCATTTT. Its protein is CSATQSSGGGQPQHF. V and J are TRBV20-1 and TRBJ1-5, with TRBD1 matching over 7 bases. Germline CDR1 and CDR2: DFQATT and SNEGSKA (reference sequence). V trimming: 4 bases; J trimming: 7 bases; junction bases outside the gene matches: 13. The CDR3 totals 15 residues.